The clone carrying this TCR beta chain was observed many times. The antigen remains unidentified. TCRdb fed the 5' RACE reads into MiXCR, producing one record per CDR3 protein. The repertoire holds about 78,000 distinct CDR3 sequences, 5% to 6% seen once, with 2% to 2.5% in the top ten. This sample stems from a study of neurological immune-mediated disorders. General study results and limits: Levels of TCR clonal expansion peaked in HTLV-1-associated myelopathy and reached their lowest in multiple sclerosis, under those of healthy controls. No sharing of CDR3 amino acid sequences was observed among expanded clones across subjects, suggesting private repertoires in all groups.

V lost 2 bases and J lost 0, with 12 bases in between. Looked up from germline, CDR1 is DFQATT and CDR2 is SNEGSKA (reference sequence). This CDR3 is built from 15 residues. Unsorted libraries were prepared from 2 million PBMCs that had been stored at -80 C. This chain uses TRBV20-1 with TRBJ2-3; the D gene is possibly TRBD1 (6 bases). The clonotype was recovered from a woman in her thirties with multiple sclerosis. Sequenced material: PBMCs. In nucleotides, the CDR3 is TGCAGTGCTAGACGACAGGACTCGAGCACAGATACGCAGTATTTT. Protein sequence: CSARRQDSSTDTQYF.